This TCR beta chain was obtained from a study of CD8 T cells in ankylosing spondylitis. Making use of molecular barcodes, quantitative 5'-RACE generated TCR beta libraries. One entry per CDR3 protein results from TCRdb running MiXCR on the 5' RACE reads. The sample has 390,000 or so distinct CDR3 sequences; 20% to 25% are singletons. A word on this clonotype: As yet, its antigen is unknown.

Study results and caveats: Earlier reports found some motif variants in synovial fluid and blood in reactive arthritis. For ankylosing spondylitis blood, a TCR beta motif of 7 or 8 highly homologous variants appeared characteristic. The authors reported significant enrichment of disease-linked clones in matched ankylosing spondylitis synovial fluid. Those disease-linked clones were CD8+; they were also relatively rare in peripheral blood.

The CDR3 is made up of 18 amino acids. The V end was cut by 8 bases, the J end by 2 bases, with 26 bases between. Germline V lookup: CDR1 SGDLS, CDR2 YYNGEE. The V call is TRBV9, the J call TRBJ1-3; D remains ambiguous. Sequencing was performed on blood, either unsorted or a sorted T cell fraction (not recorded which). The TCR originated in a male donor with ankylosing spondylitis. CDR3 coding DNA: TGTGCCAGTAGCCGATCCCTTCTCCCCGGTTTAGCTGGAAACACCATATATTTT. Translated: CASSRSLLPGLAGNTIYF. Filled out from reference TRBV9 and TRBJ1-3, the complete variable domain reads DSGVTQTPKHLITATGQRVTLRCSPRSGDLSVYWYQQSLDQGLQFLIQYYNGEERAKGNILERFSAQQFPDLHSELNLSSLELGDSALYFCASSRSLLPGLAGNTIYFGEGSWLTVV.